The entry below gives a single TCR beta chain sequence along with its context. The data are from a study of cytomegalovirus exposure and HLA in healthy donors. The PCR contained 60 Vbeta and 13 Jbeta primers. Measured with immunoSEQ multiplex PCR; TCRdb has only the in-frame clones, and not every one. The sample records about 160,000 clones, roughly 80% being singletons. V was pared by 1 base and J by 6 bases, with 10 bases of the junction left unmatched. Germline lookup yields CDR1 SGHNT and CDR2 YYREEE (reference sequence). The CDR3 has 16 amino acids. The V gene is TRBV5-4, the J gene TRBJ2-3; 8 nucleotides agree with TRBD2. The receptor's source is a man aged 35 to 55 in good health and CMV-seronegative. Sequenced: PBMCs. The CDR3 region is CASSLSHRGGVDTQYF. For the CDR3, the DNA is TGTGCCAGCAGCTTGTCACACCGGGGGGGCGTGGATACGCAGTATTTT. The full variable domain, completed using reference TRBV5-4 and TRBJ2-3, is ETGVTQSPTHLIKTRGQQVTLRCSSQSGHNTVSWYQQALGQGPQFIFQYYREEENGRGNFPPRFSGLQFPNYSSELNVNALELDDSALYLCASSLSHRGGVDTQYFGPGTRLTVL.